The rows below give T cell receptor beta chains drawn from one sample of a study of T-cell reconstitution after alpha-beta-depleted transplantation in children. TCRdb re-analysed the PCR reads in MiXCR, keeping a single row per CDR3 protein. The sample contains 100,000 to 130,000 distinct CDR3 sequences, roughly 6.1% of which appear only once. The sample in question was PBMCs, mostly from graft donor cells, obtained 360 days after TCRalphabeta/CD19-depleted stem cell transplant. Source of these receptors: a male patient under 10 years old who had a stem cell transplant for acute lymphoblastic leukemia, so the T cells may come from the graft donor. Each CDR3 is given with its conserved first and last residue. Fields, in order: clone size, V gene, D gene, J gene, CDR3 length, CDR3 DNA, CDR3 protein. The D gene is left open where the match is weak. Part of the rows lack a size; the others show once, few, many or a class for expanded clones.

many	TRBV20-1	TRBD2	TRBJ2-1	15	TGCAGTGCTAGGGGCCCAGCGGGAGGGCCTGGTGAGCAGTTCTTC	CSARGPAGGPGEQFF
NA	TRBV7-9	TRBD1	TRBJ2-1	15	TGTGCCAGCAGTCATCCGGACAGGTCCTACAATGAGCAGTTCTTC	CASSHPDRSYNEQFF
many	TRBV7-7	NA	TRBJ2-6	14	TGTGCCAGCAGTGCAGGGGTAGGGGCCAACGTCCTGACTTTC	CASSAGVGANVLTF
NA	TRBV4-3	NA	TRBJ1-3	18	TGCGCCAGCAGCCAAGATGGGCACAGGACCCTCTCTGGAAACACCATATATTTT	CASSQDGHRTLSGNTIYF
few	TRBV7-9	NA	TRBJ2-7	14	TGTGCCAGCAGCTTAGCGCGAGGGAAGGGCGAGCAGTACTTC	CASSLARGKGEQYF
NA	TRBV2	NA	TRBJ2-7	14	TGTGCCAGCAGTGAAAAAGGGGGGGGATGGGAGCAGTACTTC	CASSEKGGGWEQYF
NA	TRBV10-3	NA	TRBJ2-1	16	TGTGCCATCAGTGAAGAACAGGGTGGCACCTACAATGAGCAGTTCTTC	CAISEEQGGTYNEQFF
many	TRBV6-5	NA	TRBJ2-7	13	TGTGCCAGCAGTTACTCTAGGTACTACGAGCAGTACTTC	CASSYSRYYEQYF
NA	TRBV13	NA	TRBJ2-7	13	TGTGCCAGCAGCTTAGAGAGGGGGGGAGAGCAGTACTTC	CASSLERGGEQYF
NA	TRBV6-4	NA	TRBJ1-6	14	TGTGCCAGCAGTGCGGGGGCAGGGCGCTCACCCCTCCACTTT	CASSAGAGRSPLHF
many	TRBV18	TRBD1	TRBJ2-7	15	TGTGCCAGCTCACCAGAAAAGGACAGGGGTTACGAGCAGTACTTC	CASSPEKDRGYEQYF
few	TRBV7-9	TRBD1	TRBJ1-4	15	TGTGCCAGCAGCCCCAAACAGGGGTCTAATGAAAAACTGTTTTTT	CASSPKQGSNEKLFF
many	TRBV2	NA	TRBJ2-7	11	TGTGCCACCATCTATGCAGAAGAGCAGTACTTC	CATIYAEEQYF
many	TRBV20-1	NA	TRBJ2-1	11	TGCAGTGCCGTAGGGCCCCATGAGCAGTTCTTC	CSAVGPHEQFF
few	TRBV19	NA	TRBJ2-7	10	TGTGCCAGTATTAATTACGAGCAGTACTTC	CASINYEQYF
few	TRBV6-2/TRBV6-3	NA	TRBJ2-2	15	TGTGCCAGCCGACAGACTTACTTCTTTACCGGGGAGCTGTTTTTT	CASRQTYFFTGELFF
NA	TRBV11-3	NA	TRBJ2-7	15	TGTGCCAGCAGCTTAGGACAGGCAGGTTCCTACGAGCAGTACTTC	CASSLGQAGSYEQYF
NA	TRBV13	TRBD2	TRBJ2-7	16	TGTGCCAGCAGCGTCTTCCTTAGCGGGGTTACCTACGAGCAGTACTTC	CASSVFLSGVTYEQYF
few	TRBV27	TRBD2	TRBJ2-3	18	TGTGCCAGCAGTTTACTGCCTAGACTAGCGGCTAGCACAGATACGCAGTATTTT	CASSLLPRLAASTDTQYF
NA	TRBV3-1	NA	TRBJ2-4	15	TGTGCCAGCAGCAGGCAGCCACTAGCCAAAAACATTCAGTACTTC	CASSRQPLAKNIQYF
NA	TRBV21-1	NA	TRBJ2-7	13	TGTGCCAGCACCCACAGGGGGCCCTACGAGCAGTACTTC	CASTHRGPYEQYF
NA	TRBV20-1	NA	TRBJ2-7	13	TGCAGTGCTAGCGACCGCCGTCAGTACGAGCAGTACTTC	CSASDRRQYEQYF
many	TRBV10-3	NA	TRBJ2-3	15	TGTGCCATCAGTTCAGGGGTGGGGTCCACAGATACGCAGTATTTT	CAISSGVGSTDTQYF
many	TRBV4-3	NA	TRBJ1-4	15	TGCGCCAGCAGCCAGCGCCGGGACGGGATTGAAAAACTGTTTTTT	CASSQRRDGIEKLFF
few	TRBV2	TRBD1	TRBJ2-4	16	TGTGCCAGCAGCCCAGTCAGAGGGGGCACCAAAAACATTCAGTACTTC	CASSPVRGGTKNIQYF
few	TRBV4-2	TRBD2	TRBJ2-7	15	TGTGCCAGCAGCCACGACGAGCGGGCGGGAGACGAGCAGTACTTC	CASSHDERAGDEQYF
NA	TRBV5-1	TRBD2	TRBJ2-7	15	TGCGCCAGCAGCCCGGGGGGATTTCTGACCTACGAGCAGTACTTC	CASSPGGFLTYEQYF
NA	TRBV11-1	NA	TRBJ2-7	14	TGTGCCAGCAGCTTATCGCCACGTTCCTACGAGCAGTACTTC	CASSLSPRSYEQYF
many	TRBV12-3/TRBV12-4	NA	TRBJ2-4	12	TGTGCCAGCAGTCCCCATCGCGGCATTCAGTACTTC	CASSPHRGIQYF
NA	TRBV7-9	NA	TRBJ2-7	11	TGTGCCAGCAGCCCCGGGGTCGAGCAGTACTTC	CASSPGVEQYF